This passage covers 26 T cell receptor beta chains from one sample sequenced in a study of cytomegalovirus exposure and HLA in healthy donors. This PCR relied on a set of 60 Vbeta primers and 13 Jbeta primers. Profiling relied on immunoSEQ multiplex PCR, and the TCRdb table lists in-frame clones only, not all of them. Among about 130,000 clones listed, nearly 80% were seen once. Sequenced sample: PBMCs. Every receptor here comes from a young man in good health and CMV-seronegative.

The chain joins TRBV7-2 to TRBJ2-5; 8 nucleotides agree with TRBD2. The CDR3 runs 15 residues. CDR1 and CDR2 (germline): SGHTA, FQGNSA. V shed 4 bases and J 4 bases; nucleotides not matched to a gene: 8. Written as DNA, the CDR3 is TGTGCCAGCAGCTATCAAGCGGGAGAGGGAGAGACCCAGTACTTC. As protein: CASSYQAGEGETQYF. The whole variable domain, remainder taken from reference TRBV7-2 and TRBJ2-5, is GAGVSQSPSNKVTEKGKDVELRCDPISGHTALYWYRQSLGQGLEFLIYFQGNSAPDKSGLPSDRFSAERTGGSVSTLTIQRTQQEDSAVYLCASSYQAGEGETQYFGPGTRLLVL.

This clone has just one count. The chain combines TRBV5-6 with TRBJ1-2; TRBD1 matches at 12 bases. V lost 6 bases and J lost 10; bases outside the gene matches: 10. The CDR3 length is 14 residues. Germline V lookup: CDR1 SGHDT, CDR2 YYEEEE. CDR3 bases: TGTGCCAGCACTACGAAGGGACAGGGGGCTTTCTACACCTTC. As protein: CASTTKGQGAFYTF.

V is TRBV11-2 and J is TRBJ2-1, with 11 nucleotides matching TRBD2. The germline CDR1 and CDR2 sequences are SGHAT and FQNNGV. The CDR3 runs 14 residues. J lost 6 bases, V lost 3 bases, and 1 base had no gene match. The CDR3 nucleotides are TGTGCCAGCAGCTTTAGCGGGAGGGCCAATGAGCAGTTCTTC. Protein: CASSFSGRANEQFF.

The V and J genes are TRBV6-5 and TRBJ2-7, with 8 bases fitting TRBD1. Germline V gene sequence: CDR1 MNHEY, CDR2 SVGAGI. The CDR3 runs to 14 residues. The ends lost 6 bases at V and 1 base at J; junction bases unmatched: 5. CDR3 loop: CASRGTGVSYEQYF. For the CDR3, the DNA is TGTGCCAGCAGAGGGACAGGCGTATCCTACGAGCAGTACTTC.

V and J are TRBV11-2 and TRBJ2-5, with TRBD2 as a possible D gene (5 bases). This CDR3 is built from 14 residues. Germline values: CDR1 SGHAT, CDR2 FQNNGV. V was pared by 5 bases and J by 7 bases, with 17 bases between. CDR3 loop: CASSGVPGRGTQYF. The DNA for the CDR3 is TGTGCCAGCAGCGGGGTGCCTGGGAGAGGGACCCAGTACTTC.

This clone was seen more than once but under ten times. The genes are TRBV5-4 and TRBJ2-1; a possible D gene is TRBD1 (6 bases). Trimming removed 4 bases from V and 4 bases from J, with 12 bases in between. CDR3 length: 14 amino acids. Germline V CDR1 and CDR2: SGHNT, YYREEE (reference sequence). Here the CDR3 reads CASSGGGYYNEQFF. The CDR3, as DNA: TGTGCCAGCAGCGGGGGCGGATATTACAATGAGCAGTTCTTC.

This clone occurred once. This chain connects TRBV19 to TRBJ2-4; 10 nucleotides align to TRBD2. Unmatched junction bases numbered 13, after V lost 6 bases and J lost 8 bases. CDR1 is LNHDA, CDR2 SQIVND, per germline (reference sequence). The CDR3 is 16 amino acids. CDR3 sequence (DNA): TGTGCCAGTAGCCCTCCCTCAGCTAGCGGGAGCCACATTCAGTACTTC. It codes for CASSPPSASGSHIQYF.

The genes are TRBV5-1 and TRBJ2-1; TRBD2 matches 12 bases. V lost 1 base and J lost 10; bases outside the gene matches: 15. The germline gives CDR1 SGHRS, CDR2 YFSETQ. CDR3 size: 18 residues. The CDR3 DNA reads TGCGCCAGCAGCTTGAGCTCCGCCTCTAGCGGGAGGGCCATAGAGCAGTTCTTC. This translates into CASSLSSASSGRAIEQFF.

The genes are TRBV7-9 and TRBJ2-1; TRBD1 aligns across 7 bases. Per germline, CDR1 SEHNR and CDR2 FQNEAQ (reference sequence). CDR3 length: 14 residues. Trimming took 7 bases from V and 4 from J; bases not matched to a gene: 7. The CDR3 DNA reads TGTGCCAGCACTACGGGACAGCCTTACAATGAGCAGTTCTTC. Amino acids: CASTTGQPYNEQFF.

V is TRBV19 and J is TRBJ2-7, with 10 bases identical to TRBD1. The V and J ends lost 3 bases and 6 bases, in that order; junction bases with no gene match: 8. From germline, CDR1 is LNHDA and CDR2 SQIVND (reference sequence). The CDR3 totals 15 residues. CDR3 region: CASSIPGQGRPEQYF. CDR3 sequence (DNA): TGTGCCAGTAGTATCCCGGGACAGGGGAGGCCCGAGCAGTACTTC.

The gene calls are TRBV5-1 and TRBJ2-1, with 8 bases fitting TRBD2. CDR1 is SGHRS, CDR2 YFSETQ, per germline. This CDR3 comprises 15 residues. V lost 0 bases and J lost 8; bases outside the gene matches: 7. The DNA of the CDR3 is TGCGCCAGCAGCTTGGGTCTTTCAGCGGGGGATGAGCAGTTCTTC. Its protein is CASSLGLSAGDEQFF.

V usage is TRBV18 and J usage is TRBJ2-7, with D possibly being TRBD2 (7 bases). This CDR3 spans 14 amino acids. In germline, CDR1 is KGHSH, CDR2 LQKENI. V was trimmed by 2 bases and J by 9 bases, leaving 17 bases between them. The CDR3 region is CASSPDGQSGGQYF. The CDR3 coding sequence is TGTGCCAGCTCACCAGACGGACAGTCGGGGGGGCAGTACTTC.

The chain uses TRBV7-9 and TRBJ1-1; no clear D. The ends were cut back, 1 base at V and 4 bases at J, with 4 bases in the middle. Germline V gene lookup returns CDR1 SEHNR and CDR2 FQNEAQ (reference sequence). The CDR3 runs 12 residues. The DNA of the CDR3 is TGTGCCAGCAGCTTAGTCGTCACTGAAGCTTTCTTT. It specifies CASSLVVTEAFF. The whole variable domain, remainder taken from reference TRBV7-9 and TRBJ1-1, is DTGVSQNPRHKITKRGQNVTFRCDPISEHNRLYWYRQTLGQGPEFLTYFQNEAQLEKSRLLSDRFSAERPKGSFSTLEIQRTEQGDSAMYLCASSLVVTEAFFGQGTRLTVV.

V is TRBV27 and J is TRBJ1-1, with D unresolved. Germline V gives CDR1 MNHEY, CDR2 SMNVEV (reference sequence). V was cut by 2 bases and J by 4 bases, with 8 bases left in between. There are 13 residues in the CDR3. CDR3 protein: CASSLGGSTEAFF. The DNA of the CDR3 is TGTGCCAGCAGTTTAGGCGGCAGCACTGAAGCTTTCTTT.

The rearrangement links TRBV28 to TRBJ1-2; D is possibly TRBD1 (6 bases). V lost 7 bases and J lost 9, with 21 bases in between. CDR1 and CDR2 (germline): MDHEN, SYDVKM. The CDR3 extends over 14 amino acids. The CDR3 reads CASTRGGAITSYTF. CDR3 DNA sequence: TGTGCCAGCACCCGGGGGGGGGCGATCACAAGCTACACCTTC.

In this sample, this clone turned up once. This chain connects TRBV7-2 to TRBJ2-7; D may be TRBD2 (6 bases). V was clipped by 5 bases and J by 2 bases, with 16 bases between them. CDR3 length: 15 amino acids. CDR1 SGHTA and CDR2 FQGNSA come from the germline V gene. Written as DNA, the CDR3 is TGTGCCAGCAGCCGTGGAGGGAGGAATACCTACGAGCAGTACTTC. Protein product: CASSRGGRNTYEQYF. Filled out from reference TRBV7-2 and TRBJ2-7, the complete variable domain reads GAGVSQSPSNKVTEKGKDVELRCDPISGHTALYWYRQSLGQGLEFLIYFQGNSAPDKSGLPSDRFSAERTGGSVSTLTIQRTQQEDSAVYLCASSRGGRNTYEQYFGPGTRLTVT.

This clone was found a few times. V usage is TRBV5-1 and J usage is TRBJ2-1, with 8 bases lining up with TRBD2. Germline values: CDR1 SGHRS, CDR2 YFSETQ. This CDR3 contains 13 residues. J gave up 4 bases and V 7 bases, and 4 bases lay outside the gene matches. The chain's CDR3 is CASATGGYNEQFF. The CDR3 bases are TGCGCCAGCGCCACGGGAGGGTACAATGAGCAGTTCTTC.

As for this clone: The junction differs from germline at one of its ends, possibly a read error. In nucleotides, the CDR3 is TGTGCTAGCAGCTTACGGGGTATCTACAATGAGCAGTTCTTC. It translates to CASSLRGIYNEQFF. The chain recombines TRBV7-7 with TRBJ2-1; tentative D call: TRBD2 (5 bases). The V gene's germline CDR1 is SSHAT and CDR2 FNYEAQ (reference sequence). CDR3 size: 14 residues.

The V gene is TRBV28, the J gene TRBJ1-2; 8 nucleotides align to TRBD1. The CDR3 contains 14 residues. The ends lost 3 bases at V and 7 bases at J; junction bases unmatched: 7. Germline V gives CDR1 MDHEN, CDR2 SYDVKM. CDR3 DNA: TGTGCCAGCAGTTTTGGGGGACAGGCGGCTGGCTACACCTTC. Its protein is CASSFGGQAAGYTF.

The rearrangement links TRBV10-3 to TRBJ1-1; a weak D match, TRBD1 (6 bases). The CDR3 has 13 residues. V dropped 0 bases and J dropped 10 bases, with 12 bases sitting between them. Looked up from germline, CDR1 is ENHRY and CDR2 is SYGVKD. The CDR3 bases are TGTGCCATCAGTGAGTCACAGGGATTGGTAGCTTTCTTT. The encoded protein is CAISESQGLVAFF.

The chain combines TRBV7-6 with TRBJ1-5; 7 bases fit TRBD1. CDR1 SGHVS and CDR2 FNYEAQ come from the germline V gene. V lost 2 bases to trimming and J lost 6 bases; unmatched junction nucleotides: 7. The CDR3 has 15 amino acids. DNA of the CDR3: TGTGCCAGCAGCTTACGGACAGGTCGGAGTCAGCCCCAGCATTTT. Translated, it gives CASSLRTGRSQPQHF. The full variable domain, completed using reference TRBV7-6 and TRBJ1-5, is GAGVSQSPRYKVTKRGQDVALRCDPISGHVSLYWYRQALGQGPEFLTYFNYEAQQDKSGLPNDRFSAERPEGSISTLTIQRTEQRDSAMYRCASSLRTGRSQPQHFGDGTRLSIL.

The V call is TRBV5-1, the J call TRBJ2-5; 11 bases line up with TRBD2. With the DNA end fitting TRBJ2-7 better, the J assignment may be wrong. Germline V gives CDR1 SGHRS, CDR2 YFSETQ. This CDR3 has 15 residues. CDR3 residues: CASRGLAGGPYEQYF. CDR3 coding DNA: TGCGCCAGCAGGGGTCTAGCGGGAGGACCCTACGAGCAGTACTTC.

There are many counts of this clone. The chain joins TRBV28 to TRBJ1-3; D is ambiguous. Trimming stripped 8 bases from V and 4 bases from J, with 9 bases between. This CDR3 has 12 residues. CDR1 MDHEN and CDR2 SYDVKM come from the germline V gene. CDR3 sequence (DNA): TGTGCCAGCCGGGTCCTGGGAAACACCATATATTTT. It yields the protein CASRVLGNTIYF.

Notes on this clone: Other DNA sequences within the sample encode an identical CDR3. The chain combines TRBV28 with TRBJ2-7, with D maybe TRBD1 (5 bases). The V gene's germline CDR1 is MDHEN and CDR2 SYDVKM. The CDR3 totals 13 residues. Trimming took off 4 bases at V and 2 bases at J, with 9 bases between the two ends. The CDR3, as DNA: TGTGCCAGCAGTTCTGACAGCCCCTACGAGCAGTACTTC. Its protein is CASSSDSPYEQYF.

The chain recombines TRBV9 with TRBJ2-7; TRBD2 might be the D (6 bases). V was pared by 4 bases and J by 0 bases, with 17 bases between. Germline V lookup: CDR1 SGDLS, CDR2 YYNGEE. The CDR3 has 16 residues. This CDR3 reads CASSPRDSPSSYEQYF. CDR3 DNA: TGTGCCAGCAGCCCACGGGACTCGCCGAGCTCCTACGAGCAGTACTTC.

The chain is built from TRBV19 and TRBJ2-2; 10 nucleotides align to TRBD2. V shed 6 bases, J shed 4 bases, and the junction held 11 bases outside the gene matches. CDR1 and CDR2 from the germline V gene are LNHDA and SQIVND (reference sequence). CDR3 length equals 17 residues. The CDR3: CASRLSASGRATGELFF. Here the CDR3 DNA reads TGTGCCAGTAGACTCTCGGCTAGCGGGAGAGCCACCGGGGAGCTGTTTTTT.